Listed below are T cell receptor beta chains from one sample, sequenced in a study of blood T cell repertoires in COVID-19. Profiling relied on immunoSEQ multiplex PCR, and the TCRdb table lists in-frame clones only, not all of them. The sample consists of 45,000 to 55,000 clones, 70% to 85% of them appearing once. The sample was peripheral blood. These TCRs come from a man at least 80 years old with COVID-19, enrolled during active disease. Both conserved end residues are part of each CDR3. D genes are given only for firm matches. Rows give clone size only sometimes, using once, few, many, or a class for an expanded clone.

.,TRBV7-2,.,TRBJ2-4,CASSFLRGRDTSAKNIQYF,TGTGCCAGCAGCTTCCTTAGGGGACGGGACACGTCGGCCAAAAACATTCAGTACTTC
.,TRBV20-1,.,TRBJ2-3,CSATSTDTQYF,TGCAGTGCTACTAGCACAGATACGCAGTATTTT
TRBD1,TRBV11-3,.,TRBJ1-2,CASRGQGPGNGYTF,TGTGCCAGCAGGGGACAGGGCCCGGGGAATGGCTACACCTTC
.,TRBV5-1,.,TRBJ1-2,CASSPTVSIEGGYTF,TGCGCCAGCAGCCCCACCGTTTCCATCGAGGGTGGCTACACCTTC
TRBD1,TRBV7-2,.,TRBJ1-6,CASSLPSGTGGSPLHF,TGTGCCAGCAGCCTCCCCTCCGGGACAGGGGGTTCACCCCTCCACTTT
.,TRBV6-6,few,TRBJ2-1,CASSYAGSPYNEQFF,TGTGCCAGCAGTTACGCCGGGTCTCCCTACAATGAGCAGTTCTTC
TRBD1,TRBV24-1,.,TRBJ1-2,CATRGDRDGYTF,TGTGCCACCAGGGGGGACAGGGACGGCTACACCTTC
TRBD1,TRBV28,.,TRBJ2-7,CASSLGGTGSGEQYF,TGTGCCAGCAGTTTAGGTGGGACAGGGTCGGGCGAGCAGTACTTC
TRBD1,TRBV5-1,.,TRBJ1-1,CASSLAPRGQGGTEAFF,TGCGCCAGCAGCTTGGCCCCGCGCGGACAGGGTGGGACTGAAGCTTTCTTT
TRBD2,TRBV27,.,TRBJ2-3,CASSPLRGTSGDPPDTQYF,TGTGCCAGCAGTCCCCTAAGAGGGACTAGCGGGGACCCCCCGGATACGCAGTATTTT
.,TRBV5-1,once,TRBJ2-1,CASSPGSQRNEQFF,TGCGCCAGCAGCCCCGGGAGCCAACGCAATGAGCAGTTCTTC
TRBD1,TRBV24-1,once,TRBJ1-4,CATSDSGTGAEKLFF,TGTGCCACCAGTGACTCCGGGACAGGGGCTGAAAAACTGTTTTTT
.,TRBV30,few,TRBJ1-2,CAWRQGYGYTF,TGTGCCTGGAGACAGGGCTATGGCTACACCTTC
.,TRBV3-1/TRBV3-2,once,TRBJ2-7,CASSHRQPHEQYF,TGTGCCAGCAGTCACCGACAGCCCCACGAGCAGTACTTC
.,TRBV30,.,TRBJ2-1,CAWSGVSEQFF,TGTGCCTGGAGTGGAGTGAGTGAGCAGTTCTTC
.,TRBV2,.,TRBJ2-2,CGVTPGRENTGELFF,TGCGGTGTGACGCCGGGGCGGGAGAACACCGGGGAGCTGTTTTTT
.,TRBV24-1,.,TRBJ2-5,CATSVAGAGEETQYF,TGTGCCACCAGTGTGGCGGGGGCAGGGGAAGAGACCCAGTACTTC
.,TRBV29-1,.,TRBJ1-3,CSVVSPFRGDTIYF,TGCAGCGTTGTAAGTCCCTTCAGGGGAGACACCATATATTTT
.,TRBV6-5,.,TRBJ1-1,CASSYRDMNTEAFF,TGTGCCAGCAGTTACAGAGATATGAACACTGAAGCTTTCTTT
.,TRBV6-6,.,TRBJ1-1,CASTMGGGQHYHAFF,TGTGCCAGCACCATGGGGGGGGGCCAGCACTACCACGCTTTCTTT
TRBD1,TRBV19,.,TRBJ1-5,CASSAGQGSNQPQHF,TGTGCCAGTAGTGCTGGACAGGGCAGCAATCAGCCCCAGCATTTT
TRBD1,TRBV7-2,.,TRBJ2-3,CASSRGQATDTQYF,TGTGCCAGCAGCCGGGGACAGGCCACAGATACGCAGTATTTT
.,TRBV7-6,.,TRBJ1-3,CASSPSGGGNTIYF,TGTGCCAGCAGCCCTAGCGGGGGTGGAAACACCATATATTTT
TRBD1,TRBV15,.,TRBJ2-1,CATSSWGQGGNEQFF,TGTGCCACCAGCAGCTGGGGACAGGGTGGGAATGAGCAGTTCTTC
.,TRBV21-1,.,TRBJ2-1,CASSTWVRERGEQFF,TGTGCCAGCAGCACCTGGGTGCGGGAGCGAGGTGAGCAGTTCTTC
TRBD2,TRBV30,few,TRBJ2-3,CAWKIGRGTDTQYF,TGTGCCTGGAAGATTGGGCGGGGGACAGATACGCAGTATTTT
TRBD1,TRBV18,once,TRBJ1-3,CASSQRDRETSGNTIYF,TGTGCCAGCTCACAGAGAGACAGGGAGACTTCTGGAAACACCATATATTTT
TRBD2,TRBV19,once,TRBJ2-3,CASLAGLAGSDTQYF,TGTGCCAGCCTAGCGGGACTAGCGGGATCAGATACGCAGTATTTT
.,TRBV3-1/TRBV3-2,.,TRBJ1-1,CAGRTEAFF,TGTGCCGGGCGAACTGAAGCTTTCTTT
.,TRBV9,.,TRBJ1-2,CASSPPQGRVGYTF,TGTGCCAGCAGCCCCCCTCAGGGGCGAGTTGGCTACACCTTC
TRBD1,TRBV18,.,TRBJ1-5,CASSRGQRGQPQHF,TGTGCCAGCTCACGGGGACAGAGGGGTCAGCCCCAGCATTTT
.,TRBV3-1/TRBV3-2,.,TRBJ2-5,CASSQDVPTDNFQETQYF,TGTGCCAGCAGCCAAGATGTTCCGACAGACAATTTCCAAGAGACCCAGTACTTC
.,TRBV5-1,.,TRBJ2-5,CASSLVAGSETQYF,TGCGCCAGCAGCTTGGTGGCGGGCTCAGAGACCCAGTACTTC
.,TRBV11-1,.,TRBJ2-3,CASSLIASSTDTQYF,TGTGCCAGCAGCTTAATTGCGTCTAGCACAGATACGCAGTATTTT
.,TRBV10-3,few,TRBJ1-1,CAISEEVNTEAFF,TGTGCCATCAGTGAGGAGGTGAACACTGAAGCTTTCTTT
.,TRBV5-4,few,TRBJ2-1,CASSFSRGYNEQFF,TGTGCCAGCAGCTTTTCTAGGGGCTACAATGAGCAGTTCTTC
TRBD2,TRBV23-1,few,TRBJ2-1,CASSQSASGFSYNEQFF,TGCGCCAGCAGTCAATCGGCTAGCGGGTTCTCCTACAATGAGCAGTTCTTC
.,TRBV6-6,.,TRBJ2-4,CASSYDEDRMYF,TGTGCCAGCAGTTATGATGAGGATCGAATGTACTTC
TRBD2,TRBV7-2,.,TRBJ2-3,CASSPAGAGDTQYF,TGTGCCAGCAGTCCAGCGGGGGCAGGGGATACGCAGTATTTT
TRBD1,TRBV6-5,.,TRBJ1-2,CASSRLDRAYGYTF,TGTGCCAGCAGCCGCCTGGACAGGGCCTATGGCTACACCTTC
.,TRBV15,.,TRBJ1-4,CATSAGSTNEKLFF,TGTGCCACCTCGGCGGGGAGCACTAATGAAAAACTGTTTTTT
TRBD2,TRBV11-2,.,TRBJ2-1,CASSRLAAAANEQFF,TGTGCCAGCAGCCGCCTAGCGGCTGCGGCAAATGAGCAGTTCTTC
.,TRBV28,.,TRBJ1-4,CASSPIWAGLDEKLFF,TGTGCCAGCAGTCCAATTTGGGCAGGGCTCGATGAAAAACTGTTTTTT
.,TRBV27,.,TRBJ1-5,CASSFGRGKNQPQHF,TGTGCCAGCAGTTTCGGCAGGGGAAAGAATCAGCCCCAGCATTTT
.,TRBV24-1,.,TRBJ1-2,CATSDPQGSNYGYTF,TGTGCCACCAGTGACCCCCAGGGGTCTAACTATGGCTACACCTTC
TRBD1,TRBV4-3,.,TRBJ1-5,CASSNNRGQPQHF,TGCGCCAGCAGTAATAACAGGGGCCAGCCCCAGCATTTT